This T cell receptor beta chain stems from a study of OX40 agonist ivuxolimab in advanced cancers. Across the whole study: Of mixed ages from about 20 to 85 and averaging approximately 60 years, the group was around 78% male.

Assay used: immunoSEQ multiplex PCR; TCRdb lists only in-frame clones, some missing. The sample carries 75,000 to 100,000 clones, approximately 88% recorded once. Study results and caveats: By week 6 at 0.1 to 3.0 mg/kg, blood CD4+ and CD8+ T cells had expanded clonally. Low normalized T-cell clonal expansion also characterized some of the nonresponders.

Regarding this clone: Its target is not known.

V was trimmed by 2 bases and J by 0 bases, leaving 7 bases between them. The CDR3 has 15 residues. CDR1 is MNHEY, CDR2 SVGAGI, per germline. The sequence was collected from an adult with an advanced solid tumor such as melanoma, head and neck, liver or kidney cancer. The V gene is TRBV6-5, the J gene TRBJ1-4, with a possible D match to TRBD1 (6 bases). This specimen was CD4+ or CD8+ T cells sorted from blood, taken in a trial of the OX40 agonist ivuxolimab. The CDR3 region has the DNA TGTGCCAGCAGTTACCGGACAGCAACTAATGAAAAACTGTTTTTT. Protein: CASSYRTATNEKLFF.